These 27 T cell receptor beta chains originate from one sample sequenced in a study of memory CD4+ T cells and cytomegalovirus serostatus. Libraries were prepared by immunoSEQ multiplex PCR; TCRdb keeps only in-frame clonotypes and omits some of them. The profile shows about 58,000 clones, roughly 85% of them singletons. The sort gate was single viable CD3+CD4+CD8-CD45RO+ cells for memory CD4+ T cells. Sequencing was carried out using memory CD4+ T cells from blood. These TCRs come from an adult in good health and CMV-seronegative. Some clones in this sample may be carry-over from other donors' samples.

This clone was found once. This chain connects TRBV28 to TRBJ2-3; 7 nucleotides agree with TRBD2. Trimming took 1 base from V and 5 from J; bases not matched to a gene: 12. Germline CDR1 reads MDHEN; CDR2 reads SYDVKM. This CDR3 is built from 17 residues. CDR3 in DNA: TGTGCCAGCAGTTTATACCTCAGCGGGGCCGTGGGAGATACGCAGTATTTT. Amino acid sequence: CASSLYLSGAVGDTQYF.

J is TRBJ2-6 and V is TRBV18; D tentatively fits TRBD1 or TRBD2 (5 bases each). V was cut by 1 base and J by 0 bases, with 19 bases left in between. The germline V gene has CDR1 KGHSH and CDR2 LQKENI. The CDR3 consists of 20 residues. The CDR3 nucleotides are TGTGCCAGCTCACCACATCCTCTTCAGGGAGCGGACTCTGGGGCCAACGTCCTGACTTTC. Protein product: CASSPHPLQGADSGANVLTF.

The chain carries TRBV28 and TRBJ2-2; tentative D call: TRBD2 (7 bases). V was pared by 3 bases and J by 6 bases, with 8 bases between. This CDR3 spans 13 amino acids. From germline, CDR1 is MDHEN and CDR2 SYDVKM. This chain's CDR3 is CASSLRGPGELFF. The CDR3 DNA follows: TGTGCCAGCAGTTTGCGGGGGCCCGGGGAGCTGTTTTTT.

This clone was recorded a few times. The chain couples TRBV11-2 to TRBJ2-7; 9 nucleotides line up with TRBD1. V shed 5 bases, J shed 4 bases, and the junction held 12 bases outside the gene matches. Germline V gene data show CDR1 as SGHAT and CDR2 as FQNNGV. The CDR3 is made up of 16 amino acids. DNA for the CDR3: TGTGCCAGCAGCCCCGTGGGGCGGACAGGGGTTTACGAGCAGTACTTC. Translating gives CASSPVGRTGVYEQYF.

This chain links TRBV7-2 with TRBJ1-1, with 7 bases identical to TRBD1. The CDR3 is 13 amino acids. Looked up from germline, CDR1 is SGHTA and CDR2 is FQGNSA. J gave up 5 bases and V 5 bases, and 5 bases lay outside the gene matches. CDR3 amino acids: CASSQGVGTEAFF. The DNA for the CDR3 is TGTGCCAGCAGCCAGGGGGTGGGAACTGAAGCTTTCTTT.

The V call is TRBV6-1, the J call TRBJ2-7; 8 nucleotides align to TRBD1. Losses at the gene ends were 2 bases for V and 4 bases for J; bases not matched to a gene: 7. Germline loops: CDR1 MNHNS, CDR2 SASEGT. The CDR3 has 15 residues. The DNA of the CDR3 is TGTGCCAGCAGTGAATTGGCCAGGGGGCTATACGAGCAGTACTTC. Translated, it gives CASSELARGLYEQYF.

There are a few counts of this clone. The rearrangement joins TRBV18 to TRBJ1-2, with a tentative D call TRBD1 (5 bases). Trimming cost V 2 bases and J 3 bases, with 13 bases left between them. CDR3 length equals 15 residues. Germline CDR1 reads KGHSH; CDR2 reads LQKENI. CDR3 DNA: TGTGCCAGCTCACCAGGGACCTCGAAAGACTATGGCTACACCTTC. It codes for CASSPGTSKDYGYTF.

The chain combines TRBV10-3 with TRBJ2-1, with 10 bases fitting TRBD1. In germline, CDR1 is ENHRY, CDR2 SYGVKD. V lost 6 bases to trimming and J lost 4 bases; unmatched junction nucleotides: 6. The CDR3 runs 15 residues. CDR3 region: CAIRSGTGAYNEQFF. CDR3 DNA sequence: TGTGCCATCAGGTCCGGGACAGGGGCTTACAATGAGCAGTTCTTC.

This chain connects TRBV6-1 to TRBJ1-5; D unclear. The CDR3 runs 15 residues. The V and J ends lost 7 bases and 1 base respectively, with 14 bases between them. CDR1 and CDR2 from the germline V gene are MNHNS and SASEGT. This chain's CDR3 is CASTPPLGSNQPQHF. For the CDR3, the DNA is TGTGCCAGCACCCCCCCCCTCGGGAGCAATCAGCCCCAGCATTTT.

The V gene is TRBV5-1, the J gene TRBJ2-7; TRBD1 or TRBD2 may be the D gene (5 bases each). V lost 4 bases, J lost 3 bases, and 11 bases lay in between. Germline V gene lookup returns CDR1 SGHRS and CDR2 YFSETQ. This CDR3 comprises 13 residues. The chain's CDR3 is CASSPGQIYEQYF. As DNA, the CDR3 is TGCGCCAGCAGCCCGGGGCAGATCTACGAGCAGTACTTC.

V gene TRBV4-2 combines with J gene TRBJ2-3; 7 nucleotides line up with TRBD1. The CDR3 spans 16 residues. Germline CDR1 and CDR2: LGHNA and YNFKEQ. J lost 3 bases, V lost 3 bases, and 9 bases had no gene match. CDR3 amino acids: CASSQAGTDTTDTQYF. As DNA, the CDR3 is TGTGCCAGCAGCCAGGCCGGGACAGATACTACAGATACGCAGTATTTT.

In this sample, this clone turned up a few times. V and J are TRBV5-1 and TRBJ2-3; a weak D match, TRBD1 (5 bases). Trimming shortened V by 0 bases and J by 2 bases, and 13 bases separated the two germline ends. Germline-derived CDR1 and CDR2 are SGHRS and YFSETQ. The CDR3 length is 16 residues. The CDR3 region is CASSLGQGKNTDTQYF. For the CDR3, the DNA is TGCGCCAGCAGCTTGGGGCAGGGAAAAAACACAGATACGCAGTATTTT.

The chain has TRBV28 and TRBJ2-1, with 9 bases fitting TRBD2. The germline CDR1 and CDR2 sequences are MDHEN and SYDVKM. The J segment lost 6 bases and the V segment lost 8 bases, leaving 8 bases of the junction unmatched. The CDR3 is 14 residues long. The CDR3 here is CASCLPSGINEQFF. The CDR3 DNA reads TGTGCCAGCTGCCTTCCTAGCGGGATCAATGAGCAGTTCTTC.

As DNA, the CDR3 is TGTGCCAGCAGCCGTTGGGGGGCCGACTATGGCTACACCTTC. It is translated as CASSRWGADYGYTF. The V call is TRBV5-6, the J call TRBJ1-2; D perhaps matches TRBD1 (6 bases). CDR1 and CDR2 from the germline V gene are SGHDT and YYEEEE. The ends were cut back, 4 bases at V and 3 bases at J, with 13 bases in the middle. The CDR3 contains 14 residues.

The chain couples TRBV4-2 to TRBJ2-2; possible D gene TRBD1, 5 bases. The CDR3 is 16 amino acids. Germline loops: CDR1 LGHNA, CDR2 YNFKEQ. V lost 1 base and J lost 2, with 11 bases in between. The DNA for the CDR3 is TGTGCCAGCAGCCAAGCCGCACAGGTTAACACCGGGGAGCTGTTTTTT. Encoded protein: CASSQAAQVNTGELFF.

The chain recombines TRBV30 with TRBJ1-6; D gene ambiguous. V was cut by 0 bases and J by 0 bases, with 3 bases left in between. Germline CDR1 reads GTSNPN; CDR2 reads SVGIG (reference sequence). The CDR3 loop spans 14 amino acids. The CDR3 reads CAWSVGSYNSPLHF. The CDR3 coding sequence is TGTGCCTGGAGTGTAGGCTCCTATAATTCACCCCTCCACTTT. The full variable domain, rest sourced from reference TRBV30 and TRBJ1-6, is SQTIHQWPATLVQPVGSPLSLECTVEGTSNPNLYWYRQAAGRGLQLLFYSVGIGQISSEVPQNLSASRPQDRQFILSSKKLLLSDSGFYLCAWSVGSYNSPLHFGNGTRLTVT.

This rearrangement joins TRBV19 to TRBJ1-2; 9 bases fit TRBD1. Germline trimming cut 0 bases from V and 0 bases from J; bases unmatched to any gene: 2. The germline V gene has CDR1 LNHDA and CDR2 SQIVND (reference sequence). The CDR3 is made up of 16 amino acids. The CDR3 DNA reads TGTGCCAGTAGTATAGAGGGACAGGGCGCTAACTATGGCTACACCTTC. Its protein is CASSIEGQGANYGYTF.

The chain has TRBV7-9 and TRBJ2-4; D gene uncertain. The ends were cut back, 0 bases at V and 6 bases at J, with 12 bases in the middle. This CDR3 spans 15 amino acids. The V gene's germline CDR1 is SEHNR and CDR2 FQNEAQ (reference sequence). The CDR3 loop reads CASSLAIGFGNIQYF. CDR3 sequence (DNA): TGTGCCAGCAGCTTAGCTATCGGTTTCGGAAACATTCAGTACTTC.

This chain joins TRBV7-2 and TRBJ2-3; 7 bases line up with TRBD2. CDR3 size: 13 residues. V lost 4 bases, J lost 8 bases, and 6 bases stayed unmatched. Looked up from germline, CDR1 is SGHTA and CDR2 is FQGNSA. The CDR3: CASSSSGTLTQYF. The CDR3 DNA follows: TGTGCCAGCAGCTCCAGCGGGACCCTTACGCAGTATTTT.

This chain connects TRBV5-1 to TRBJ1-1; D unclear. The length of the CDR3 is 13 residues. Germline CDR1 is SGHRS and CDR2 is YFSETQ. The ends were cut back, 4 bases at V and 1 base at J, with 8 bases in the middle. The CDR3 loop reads CASSLNWNTEAFF. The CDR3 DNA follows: TGCGCCAGCAGCCTTAACTGGAACACTGAAGCTTTCTTT.

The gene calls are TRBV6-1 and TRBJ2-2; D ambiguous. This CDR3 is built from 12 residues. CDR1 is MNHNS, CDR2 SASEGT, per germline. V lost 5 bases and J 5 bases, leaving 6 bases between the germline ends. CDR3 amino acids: CASSWKTGELFF. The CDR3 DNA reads TGTGCCAGCAGTTGGAAGACCGGGGAGCTGTTTTTT.

Here the CDR3 DNA reads TGCGCCAGCAGCCAAGACAGGGGCGGGGTGGGTGAAAAACTGTTTTTT. Encoded protein: CASSQDRGGVGEKLFF. V usage is TRBV4-3 and J usage is TRBJ1-4; D might be TRBD1 (6 bases). Trimming shortened V by 0 bases and J by 7 bases, and 15 bases separated the two germline ends. CDR3 length: 16 amino acids. Germline-derived CDR1 and CDR2 are LGHNA and YSLEER.

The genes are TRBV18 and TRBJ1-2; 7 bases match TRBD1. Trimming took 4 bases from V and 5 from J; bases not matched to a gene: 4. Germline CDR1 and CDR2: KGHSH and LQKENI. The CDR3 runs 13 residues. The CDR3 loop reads CASSQGAEYGYTF. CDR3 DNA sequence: TGTGCCAGCTCACAGGGGGCTGAGTATGGCTACACCTTC. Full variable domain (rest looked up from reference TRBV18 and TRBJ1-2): NAGVMQNPRHLVRRRGQEARLRCSPMKGHSHVYWYRQLPEEGLKFMVYLQKENIIDESGMPKERFSAEFPKEGPSILRIQQVVRGDSAAYFCASSQGAEYGYTFGSGTRLTVV.

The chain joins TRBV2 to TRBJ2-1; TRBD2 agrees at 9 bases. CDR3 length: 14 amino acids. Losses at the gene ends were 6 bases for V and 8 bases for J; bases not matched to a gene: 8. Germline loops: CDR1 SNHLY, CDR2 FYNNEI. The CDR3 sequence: CASRAGTSWHEQFF. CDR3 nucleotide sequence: TGTGCCAGCAGGGCCGGGACTAGCTGGCATGAGCAGTTCTTC.

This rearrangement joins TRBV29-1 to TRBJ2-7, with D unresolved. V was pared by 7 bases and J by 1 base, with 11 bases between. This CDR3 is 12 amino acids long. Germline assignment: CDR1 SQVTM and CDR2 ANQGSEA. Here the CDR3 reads CSAVDGSYEQYF. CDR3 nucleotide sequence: TGCAGCGCCGTGGACGGATCCTACGAGCAGTACTTC.

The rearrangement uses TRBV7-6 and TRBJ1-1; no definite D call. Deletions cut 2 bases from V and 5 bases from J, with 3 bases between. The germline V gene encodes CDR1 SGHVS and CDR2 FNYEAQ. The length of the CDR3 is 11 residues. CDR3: CASSLKTEAFF. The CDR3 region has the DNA TGTGCCAGCAGCTTAAAGACTGAAGCTTTCTTT.

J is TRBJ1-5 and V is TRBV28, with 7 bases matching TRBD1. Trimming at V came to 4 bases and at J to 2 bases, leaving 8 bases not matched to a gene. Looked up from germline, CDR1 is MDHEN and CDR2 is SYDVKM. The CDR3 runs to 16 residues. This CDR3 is CASSWRQGRGNQPQHF. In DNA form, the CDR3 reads TGTGCCAGCAGTTGGCGACAGGGTAGGGGCAATCAGCCCCAGCATTTT. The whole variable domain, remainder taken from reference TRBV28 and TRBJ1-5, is DVKVTQSSRYLVKRTGEKVFLECVQDMDHENMFWYRQDPGLGLRLIYFSYDVKMKEKGDIPEGYSVSREKKERFSLILESASTNQTSMYLCASSWRQGRGNQPQHFGDGTRLSIL.